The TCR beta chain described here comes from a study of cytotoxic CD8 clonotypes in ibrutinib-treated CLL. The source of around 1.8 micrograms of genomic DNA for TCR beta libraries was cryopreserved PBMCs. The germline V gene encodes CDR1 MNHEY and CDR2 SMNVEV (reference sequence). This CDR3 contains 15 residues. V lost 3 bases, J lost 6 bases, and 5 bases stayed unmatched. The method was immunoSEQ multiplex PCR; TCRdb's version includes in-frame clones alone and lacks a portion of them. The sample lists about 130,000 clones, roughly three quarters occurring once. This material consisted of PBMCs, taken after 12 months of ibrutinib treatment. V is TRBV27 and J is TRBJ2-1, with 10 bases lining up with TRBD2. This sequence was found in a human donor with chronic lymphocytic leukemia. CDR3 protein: CASSLRTSGINEQFF. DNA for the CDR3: TGTGCCAGCAGTTTGAGAACTAGCGGGATCAATGAGCAGTTCTTC.